This T cell receptor beta chain was captured in a study of T cell responses to AZD1222 COVID-19 vaccine. With regard to this clone: Antigen specificity is unknown.

V gave up 0 bases and J gave up 5 bases, with 17 bases separating them. The CDR3 spans 17 residues. Germline CDR1 is LGHNA and CDR2 is YNFKEQ. Libraries were prepared by immunoSEQ multiplex PCR; TCRdb keeps only in-frame clonotypes and omits some of them. The sample records roughly 130,000 clones, roughly 90% being singletons. Broader study findings: Repertoires were obtained only post-peak T cell response. Most donors were white British, females outnumbered males, and clonal diversity was possibly underestimated. Baseline serostatus was positive in only five to seven AZD1222 recipients.

The chain carries TRBV4-2 and TRBJ1-5; D not certain. This receptor was obtained from an adult in good health. The source material was peripheral blood, sampled on day 0 of AZD1222 vaccination. In nucleotides, the CDR3 is TGTGCCAGCAGCCAAGATCTTGGGAGGGTTTTGTATCAGCCCCAGCATTTT. Encoded protein: CASSQDLGRVLYQPQHF.